This T cell receptor beta chain derives from a study of cytomegalovirus exposure and HLA in healthy donors. Turning to the study itself: HLA-typed donors contributed about 85 million unique TCRs, which were held in an early data release.

General study points: High sensitivity and specificity were reportedly achieved when the classifier diagnosed cytomegalovirus status. The CMV antigen specificity of a few CMV-associated chains was confirmed through in vitro analysis.

V lost 0 bases and J 0 bases, leaving 9 bases between the germline ends. The CDR3 is made up of 16 amino acids. Germline lookup yields CDR1 MNHEY and CDR2 SMNVEV (reference sequence). On this clone itself: What it binds is unknown.

Researchers ran the PCR with 60 Vbeta and 13 Jbeta primers. Method: immunoSEQ multiplex PCR; TCRdb's copy keeps in-frame clones and lacks some. In all, the sample yields around 150,000 clones. The chain recombines TRBV27 with TRBJ1-5; no definite D call. Source material: PBMCs. The sequence derives from a man aged 25 to 40 in good health and CMV-seronegative. The CDR3 DNA follows: TGTGCCAGCAGTTTATCCACAGTGTCTAGCAATCAGCCCCAGCATTTT. Residues: CASSLSTVSSNQPQHF.